A single sample is the source of the 25 T cell receptor beta chains below, sequenced in a study of cytomegalovirus exposure and HLA in healthy donors. Sequencing was performed with immunoSEQ multiplex PCR; in TCRdb, only in-frame clones are kept and a portion is missing. The table records 100,000 to 150,000 clones, about 88% of them present only once. Material for sequencing was PBMCs. The receptors were sampled from a woman between 18 and 30 years old in good health and CMV-seronegative.

The rearrangement uses TRBV11-2 and TRBJ2-7; D uncertain. The CDR3 has 14 residues. V lost 5 bases to trimming and J lost 4 bases, with 15 bases between them. Germline CDR1 is SGHAT and CDR2 is FQNNGV. The CDR3 here is CASSPAGDPYEQYF. CDR3 DNA: TGTGCCAGCAGCCCCGCTGGAGATCCATACGAGCAGTACTTC. The full variable domain, its missing parts supplied by reference TRBV11-2 and TRBJ2-7, is EAGVAQSPRYKIIEKRQSVAFWCNPISGHATLYWYQQILGQGPKLLIQFQNNGVVDDSQLPKDRFSAERLKGVDSTLKIQPAKLEDSAVYLCASSPAGDPYEQYFGPGTRLTVT.

The V call is TRBV2, the J call TRBJ1-5, with D unresolved. The germline CDR1 and CDR2 sequences are SNHLY and FYNNEI. The V end was cut by 7 bases, the J end by 5 bases, with 12 bases between. The CDR3 is 13 residues long. CDR3 protein: CASIDFPDQPQHF. CDR3 nucleotide sequence: TGTGCCAGCATAGACTTCCCGGATCAGCCCCAGCATTTT.

This clone was found once. This rearrangement joins TRBV9 to TRBJ1-6, with D uncertain. CDR1 SGDLS and CDR2 YYNGEE come from the germline V gene. V was trimmed by 0 bases and J by 0 bases, leaving 10 bases between them. The CDR3 sequence is 17 residues long. The CDR3 sequence is CASSVGGKSSYNSPLHF. The CDR3 DNA reads TGTGCCAGCAGCGTAGGAGGGAAAAGCTCCTATAATTCACCCCTCCACTTT.

V usage is TRBV5-1 and J usage is TRBJ1-1; no definite D call. Germline CDR1 reads SGHRS; CDR2 reads YFSETQ. The CDR3 runs 12 residues. Trimming removed 4 bases at V and 3 bases at J, with 7 bases between. CDR3 loop: CASSPGDTEAFF. The CDR3 DNA is TGCGCCAGCAGCCCCGGGGACACTGAAGCTTTCTTT.

The chain couples TRBV21-1 to TRBJ1-5; the D call of TRBD1 is as the table states it, not checked on the DNA. TRBV21-1 is marked as a pseudogene. The CDR3 length is 16 residues. CDR3 nucleotide sequence: TGTGCCAGCAGCAAAGCCGACAGGCGTTTCAATCAGCCCCAGCATTTT. Its protein is CASSKADRRFNQPQHF.

The CDR3 nucleotides read TGCGCCAGCAGCCCCCGTGGCCGACAGGAAGAGACCCAGTACTTC. Protein: CASSPRGRQEETQYF. The gene calls are TRBV5-1 and TRBJ2-5, with D possibly TRBD1 on 6 matching bases. Trimming took 4 bases from V and 3 from J, leaving 16 bases between them. The CDR3 contains 15 residues. Per germline, CDR1 SGHRS and CDR2 YFSETQ.

This chain links TRBV4-2 with TRBJ2-2, with D tentatively TRBD2 (5 bases). Germline CDR1 reads LGHNA; CDR2 reads YNFKEQ. Trimming shortened V by 0 bases and J by 4 bases, and 9 bases separated the two germline ends. There are 15 residues in the CDR3. DNA for the CDR3: TGTGCCAGCAGCCAAGAAGGCGGGCGCACCGGGGAGCTGTTTTTT. Its translation is CASSQEGGRTGELFF.

V usage is TRBV4-2 and J usage is TRBJ1-1; D might be TRBD1 (5 bases). The CDR3 covers 13 residues. Germline V gene sequence: CDR1 LGHNA, CDR2 YNFKEQ. Trimming took off 1 base at V and 5 bases at J, with 8 bases between the two ends. The CDR3 DNA reads as TGTGCCAGCAGCCAAGGTTCAGGGACTGAAGCTTTCTTT. Translation: CASSQGSGTEAFF.

The CDR3: CASSIEGTTYEQYF. As DNA, the CDR3 is TGTGCCAGTAGTATAGAGGGGACAACCTACGAGCAGTACTTC. The chain links TRBV19 to TRBJ2-7; tentative D call: TRBD1 (6 bases). The CDR3 is made up of 14 amino acids. Germline loops: CDR1 LNHDA, CDR2 SQIVND (reference sequence). Trimming shortened V by 0 bases and J by 2 bases, and 8 bases separated the two germline ends.

The J gene is TRBJ2-4, the V gene TRBV11-2; no reliable D call. The CDR3 sequence is 13 residues long. V was clipped by 1 base and J by 5 bases, with 6 bases between them. Germline V gives CDR1 SGHAT, CDR2 FQNNGV. Here the CDR3 reads CASSLGSQNIQYF. The CDR3 DNA reads TGTGCCAGCAGCTTAGGTAGCCAAAACATTCAGTACTTC.

The rearrangement joins TRBV4-1 to TRBJ2-1; D possibly corresponds to TRBD2 (6 bases). CDR1 and CDR2 from the germline V gene are MGHRA and YSYEKL. There are 16 residues in the CDR3. V was shortened by 0 bases and J by 3 bases, with 12 bases between the two germline ends. CDR3 sequence: CASSQDIGGYYNEQFF. The CDR3 nucleotides are TGCGCCAGCAGCCAAGATATCGGGGGTTACTACAATGAGCAGTTCTTC.

The genes are TRBV20-1 and TRBJ1-1, with D maybe TRBD1 (5 bases). Germline V gene data show CDR1 as DFQATT and CDR2 as SNEGSKA (reference sequence). CDR3 length: 11 amino acids. The V end lost 6 bases, the J end lost 6 bases, and 11 bases lay between the germline ends. This CDR3 is CSAVDSPEAFF. CDR3 sequence (DNA): TGCAGTGCCGTAGACAGTCCTGAAGCTTTCTTT.

The gene calls are TRBV7-9 and TRBJ1-2; 9 nucleotides align to TRBD1. This CDR3 is 15 amino acids long. Germline V gene data show CDR1 as SEHNR and CDR2 as FQNEAQ (reference sequence). The V and J ends lost 3 bases and 3 bases, in that order; junction bases with no gene match: 5. CDR3 residues: CASSFGTGIDYGYTF. CDR3 nucleotides: TGTGCCAGCAGCTTTGGGACAGGGATTGACTATGGCTACACCTTC. Filled out from reference TRBV7-9 and TRBJ1-2, the complete variable domain reads DTGVSQNPRHKITKRGQNVTFRCDPISEHNRLYWYRQTLGQGPEFLTYFQNEAQLEKSRLLSDRFSAERPKGSFSTLEIQRTEQGDSAMYLCASSFGTGIDYGYTFGSGTRLTVV.

The chain recombines TRBV11-2 with TRBJ2-7, with TRBD2 as a possible D gene (5 bases). The CDR3 has 11 amino acids. The germline V gene has CDR1 SGHAT and CDR2 FQNNGV. The ends were cut back, 3 bases at V and 7 bases at J, with 7 bases in the middle. The CDR3 bases are TGTGCCAGCAGCTTTTCGGGAGAGCAGTACTTC. As protein: CASSFSGEQYF.

The rearrangement uses TRBV10-1 and TRBJ2-5; D uncertain. Trimming took off 3 bases at V and 4 bases at J, with 9 bases between the two ends. The CDR3 length is 13 residues. The germline V gene has CDR1 WNHNN and CDR2 SYGVQD (reference sequence). CDR3 DNA sequence: TGCGCCAGCAGTGATTCTAACGGAGAGACCCAGTACTTC. Encoded protein: CASSDSNGETQYF.

This clone has a single count. This chain connects TRBV9 to TRBJ2-5; tentative D call: TRBD1 (5 bases). Germline CDR1 and CDR2: SGDLS and YYNGEE. The CDR3 is made up of 14 amino acids. Deletions cut 0 bases from V and 2 bases from J, with 8 bases between. CDR3 sequence (DNA): TGTGCCAGCAGCGTAGGGCAGGGTCAAGAGACCCAGTACTTC. Its translation is CASSVGQGQETQYF. Supplemented by reference TRBV9 and TRBJ2-5, the full variable domain reads DSGVTQTPKHLITATGQRVTLRCSPRSGDLSVYWYQQSLDQGLQFLIQYYNGEERAKGNILERFSAQQFPDLHSELNLSSLELGDSALYFCASSVGQGQETQYFGPGTRLLVL.

The chain links TRBV5-4 to TRBJ2-7; 7 bases are a match to TRBD1. CDR1 is SGHNT, CDR2 YYREEE, per germline (reference sequence). The CDR3 loop spans 15 amino acids. Unmatched junction bases numbered 7, after V lost 0 bases and J lost 4 bases. CDR3 in DNA: TGTGCCAGCAGCTTGGGAGTAGGGGGCGAGTACGAGCAGTACTTC. Residues: CASSLGVGGEYEQYF.

The J gene is TRBJ2-1, the V gene TRBV27; a weak D match, TRBD1 (5 bases). V lost 6 bases, J lost 2 bases, and 11 bases lay in between. The germline V gene has CDR1 MNHEY and CDR2 SMNVEV (reference sequence). The CDR3 contains 14 residues. CDR3 sequence reads: CASSPGLTYNEQFF. The CDR3 nucleotides read TGTGCCAGCAGCCCAGGGCTAACCTACAATGAGCAGTTCTTC.

The rearrangement joins TRBV18 to TRBJ1-6; D uncertain. The germline V and J ends were trimmed by 0 bases and 7 bases, with 16 bases remaining between them. The CDR3 extends over 17 amino acids. Germline CDR1 is KGHSH and CDR2 is LQKENI. In DNA form, the CDR3 reads TGTGCCAGCTCACCACCAAACGCGCAGACTGAAAATTCACCCCTCCACTTT. It yields the protein CASSPPNAQTENSPLHF.

The rearrangement uses TRBV5-1 and TRBJ2-3, with D uncertain. Germline CDR1 and CDR2: SGHRS and YFSETQ. V lost 2 bases and J lost 6, with 7 bases in between. This CDR3 region has 12 residues. CDR3: CASSFIGDTQYF. The DNA for the CDR3 is TGCGCCAGCAGCTTTATCGGGGATACGCAGTATTTT.

The chain links TRBV29-1 to TRBJ2-6, with D perhaps TRBD2 (7 bases). Germline V CDR1 and CDR2: SQVTM, ANQGSEA. V was shortened by 7 bases and J by 13 bases, with 14 bases between the two germline ends. The CDR3 totals 11 residues. DNA for the CDR3: TGCAGCGCCCACAGGGAGGGGGTCCTGACTTTC. Residues: CSAHREGVLTF.

V and J are TRBV5-1 and TRBJ1-1; tentatively, D is TRBD1 (6 bases). Germline V gene lookup returns CDR1 SGHRS and CDR2 YFSETQ. V lost 7 bases, J lost 4 bases, and 17 bases lay in between. CDR3 length equals 14 residues. CDR3 in amino acids: CASAPPGGLTEAFF. The CDR3 DNA reads TGCGCCAGCGCACCCCCCGGGGGGCTCACTGAAGCTTTCTTT.

The genes are TRBV6-5 and TRBJ2-5, with a possible D match to TRBD1 (5 bases). V gave up 6 bases and J gave up 7 bases, with 18 bases separating them. The CDR3 spans 14 residues. Germline V CDR1 and CDR2: MNHEY, SVGAGI. In nucleotides, the CDR3 is TGTGCCAGCAGGTCCGTCGCAGGGTCGGGGACCCAGTACTTC. This sequence encodes CASRSVAGSGTQYF.

The chain employs TRBV19 and TRBJ1-2; D uncertain. V lost 11 bases to trimming and J lost 2 bases, with 24 bases between them. Germline CDR1 reads LNHDA; CDR2 reads SQIVND (reference sequence). This CDR3 contains 16 residues. The CDR3 bases are TGTGCCGTATACAAGAGGGAGAGTAGCCCAAACTATGGCTACACCTTC. Amino acids: CAVYKRESSPNYGYTF. The whole variable domain, remainder taken from reference TRBV19 and TRBJ1-2, is DGGITQSPKYLFRKEGQNVTLSCEQNLNHDAMYWYRQDPGQGLRLIYYSQIVNDFQKGDIAEGYSVSREKKESFPLTVTSAQKNPTAFYLCAVYKRESSPNYGYTFGSGTRLTVV.

V usage is TRBV11-2 and J usage is TRBJ2-1, with 7 bases identical to TRBD2. CDR1 SGHAT and CDR2 FQNNGV come from the germline V gene. The CDR3 covers 16 residues. The V and J ends lost 3 bases and 4 bases, in that order; junction bases with no gene match: 9. The CDR3 sequence is CASSFRLGGIYNEQFF. Here the CDR3 DNA reads TGTGCCAGCAGCTTCCGACTGGGGGGGATTTACAATGAGCAGTTCTTC.